The clone carrying this T cell receptor beta chain was found many times. This entry belongs to a study of neurological immune-mediated disorders. Via MiXCR, TCRdb re-called the 5' RACE reads, giving one row per CDR3 protein. This sample has 50,000 to 70,000 distinct CDR3 sequences, with roughly 4.5% found just once. The germline V gene has CDR1 MNHEY and CDR2 SVGAGI. V gave up 2 bases and J gave up 4 bases, with 9 bases separating them. The CDR3 consists of 14 residues. This TCR derives from a man aged 25 to 40 with multiple sclerosis. Sample: PBMCs. The chain uses TRBV6-5 and TRBJ2-1; possibly TRBD1 for D (5 bases). The CDR3 nucleotides are TGTGCCAGCAGTTACGGGGCGCTATACAATGAGCAGTTCTTC. Amino acid sequence: CASSYGALYNEQFF.